This T cell receptor (beta chain) originates from a study of shared clonotypes between healthy human individuals. Assay: immunoSEQ multiplex PCR; the TCRdb copy retains only in-frame clones and omits some. The sample lists a few million clones, around 93% occurring once. The V and J ends lost 0 bases and 11 bases respectively, with 16 bases between them. Germline loops: CDR1 MGHRA, CDR2 YSYEKL. The CDR3 totals 14 residues. Terminally differentiated effector memory CD45RA+ cells were excluded from the naive CD8 cells, which were CD45RO-negative and positively selected for CCR7. This receptor was obtained from a man between 18 and 29 years old in good health. Some clones in this sample may be carry-over from other donors' samples. The chain has TRBV4-1 and TRBJ1-1; no reliable D call. The sample taken for sequencing was naive CD8+ T cells from PBMCs. The CDR3 region has the DNA TGCGCCAGCAGCCAAGACTGGAGGGAACCCTTCGCTTTCTTT. Protein sequence: CASSQDWREPFAFF.